This T cell receptor (beta chain) was recorded in a study of cytomegalovirus exposure and HLA in healthy donors. It was with 60 Vbeta and 13 Jbeta primers that the PCR ran. Sequencing used immunoSEQ multiplex PCR; TCRdb keeps in-frame clones, though not all of them. The sample contains fewer than 250,000 clones, 75% to 80% of which appear only once. Overall study results and limits: Other equally common chains were less clonally expanded than HLA-associated TCR beta chains, a later analysis showed.

Concerning this clone: Its antigen is not identified.

The receptor's source is a man between 18 and 29 years old in good health and CMV-seronegative. Input material: PBMCs.

The CDR3 loop reads CASSQDWTSEWELFF. The CDR3 nucleotides read TGTGCCAGCAGCCAAGATTGGACTAGTGAGTGGGAGCTGTTTTTT. The chain couples TRBV4-2 to TRBJ2-2; 7 bases align to TRBD2. The V gene end was trimmed by 0 bases and the J gene end by 9 bases; junction bases not matched to a gene: 7. CDR1 LGHNA and CDR2 YNFKEQ come from the germline V gene. CDR3 length: 15 amino acids.